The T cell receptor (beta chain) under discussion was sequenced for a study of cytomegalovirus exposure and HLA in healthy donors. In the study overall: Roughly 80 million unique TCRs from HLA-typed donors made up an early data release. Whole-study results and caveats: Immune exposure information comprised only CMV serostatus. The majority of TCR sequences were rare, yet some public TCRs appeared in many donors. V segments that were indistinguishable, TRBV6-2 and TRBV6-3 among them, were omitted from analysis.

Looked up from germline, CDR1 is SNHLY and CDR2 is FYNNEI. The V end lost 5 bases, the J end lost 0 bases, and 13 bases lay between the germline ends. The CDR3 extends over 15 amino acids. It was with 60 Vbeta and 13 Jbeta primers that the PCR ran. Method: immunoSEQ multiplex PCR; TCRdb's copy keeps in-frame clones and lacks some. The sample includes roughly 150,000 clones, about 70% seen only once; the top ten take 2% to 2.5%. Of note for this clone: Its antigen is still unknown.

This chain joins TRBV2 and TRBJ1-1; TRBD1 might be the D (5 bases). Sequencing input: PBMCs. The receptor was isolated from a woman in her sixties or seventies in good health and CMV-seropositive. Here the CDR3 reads CASSQRQLMNTEAFF. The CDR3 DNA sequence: TGTGCCAGCAGTCAGAGACAGCTCATGAACACTGAAGCTTTCTTT.